This TCR beta chain is from a study of blood T cell repertoires in COVID-19. On the study more broadly: Sites across the United States, Italy and Spain contributed samples from acute and convalescent COVID-19.

Enrollees, about 18 to 95 years old, lived in fewer than 25 US areas. Cohort allocation depended upon clinical history that participants reported. Under the authors' procedure: Amplification of reference gene primers provided the estimated nucleated cell counts. The protocol was immunoSEQ multiplex PCR, while the TCRdb copy is restricted to in-frame clones and leaves out a portion. D and trimming were read from the DNA, whereas the V and J calls and clone size are those reported in that table. The data contain some 330,000 clones, roughly 90% of them singletons. The origin of this receptor is a woman aged 30 to 39 who had recovered from COVID-19. What was sequenced was PBMCs or T cells enriched from blood (not recorded which).

The CDR3: CASSESGGAYEQYF. CDR3 DNA: TGTGCCAGCAGTGAGAGCGGGGGGGCCTACGAGCAGTACTTC. V is TRBV25-1 and J is TRBJ2-7; TRBD2 matches at 10 bases. Germline loops: CDR1 MGHDK, CDR2 SYGVNS. The V segment lost 3 bases and the J segment 2 bases; nucleotides outside the gene matches: 1. The CDR3 has 14 amino acids.